The present T cell receptor beta chain was sequenced within a study of blood T cell repertoires in COVID-19 (dated by TCRdb to the early 2020s). Concerning the study at large: Samples covering the acute and convalescent phases of COVID-19 were provided by collaborators in the United States, Italy and Spain. The material from the prospective study consisted of cDNA or gDNA derived from T cells, B-cell-depleted T cells, or PBMCs. Deeply sampled blood TCRbeta repertoires from subjects exposed to, actively infected with, or recovered from COVID-19 were included in the dataset. The repertoires were released in a freely available public database intended as a resource for research on the immune response to SARS-CoV-2. Samples were obtained from the ongoing ImmuneRACE study (first 160 participants) and from over a thousand subjects provided by 6 global collaborators. Sample metadata almost always included a de-identified subject ID, COVID-19 status, age in years and sex. HLA class I and class II types, where available, came from metadata supplied by the sample provider rather than from assay-based typing.

Counted from cysteine to phenylalanine, this CDR3 has 18 amino acids. The entry retains the CDR3 DNA only, 54 bases that are in frame from base 1. CDR1 is given as MGHRA and CDR2 as YSYEKL, both from the germline V gene. Relative to germline, V is 3 bases shorter and J is 1 base shorter, with 21 bases between their ends. As for this clone: Its antigen remains unidentified. Base qualities are missing; no much larger clone stands one base away.

TCRbeta CDR3 regions were amplified from genomic DNA by means of the immunoSEQ Assay, a bias-controlled multiplex PCR. As for the authors' bioinformatics: Nucleated cell counts per sample were estimated from amplification of reference gene primers within the assay. To quantify the absolute abundance of each unique TCRbeta CDR3 rearrangement, sequence reads were collapsed and filtered. For each sample, productive Simpson clonality was calculated as the square root of Simpson's diversity index over productive rearrangements. Entries here come from immuneACCESS through TCRdb and include only in-frame sequences with V and J called. Some clones fail to appear in such tables; in the studies checked, an unresolved V gene covers under half of the shortfall, and the cause of the remainder is unknown. V and J calls and clone size are as listed in that table; D and trimming were resolved from the DNA. Present in this sample are approximately 290,000 clones, roughly 89% of which were seen just once. The ten most abundant clones make up more than 0.75% of the sample.

Findings and caveats that apply to the study as a whole: The amount of clinical and demographic metadata varied by source and participant and was provided uncurated.

Collaborating institutions collected whole blood in K2EDTA tubes following their own protocols. Collaborator samples were shipped for TCRbeta analysis as frozen whole blood, isolated PBMCs, or DNA extracted from either sample type. The V and J genes are TRBV4-1 and TRBJ1-1; a tentative D match to TRBD1 spans 5 bases. This TCR came from a man aged 25 to 45 with acute or convalescent COVID-19. The sequenced sample was peripheral blood. The CDR3 protein is CASSHIGVRGLQNTEAFF. The sequence in DNA is TGCGCCAGCAGCCACATTGGAGTTAGGGGCCTCCAGAACACTGAAGCTTTCTTT.